This passage covers 24 T cell receptor beta chains from one sample sequenced in a study of regulatory T cells in long-lasting Graves disease. As to time point: persistent/refractory GD, antithyroid drugs over 5 years with positive TRAb. With RNA extracted from PBMCs as input, the TCR library was made. The authors built TCR beta libraries using iRepertoire HTBI primers and Arm-PCR of CDR3 regions. TCRdb re-derived calls from the multiplex PCR reads in MiXCR, one entry per CDR3 protein. The sample yields around 400,000 distinct CDR3 sequences, about 21% seen once. The starting material was peripheral blood mononuclear cells (PBMCs), obtained when the disease was refractory, from a patient treated with antithyroid drugs. Receptors were obtained from a female donor with Graves disease.

The table lists this clonotype with many counts. This chain links TRBV6-5 with TRBJ1-6; D is possibly TRBD1 (6 bases). V lost 4 bases and J 7 bases, leaving 14 bases between the germline ends. Germline V gene lookup returns CDR1 MNHEY and CDR2 SVGAGI. The CDR3 runs to 15 residues. The CDR3 DNA reads as TGTGCCAGCAGTTTGACAGGCGGCGGCAATTCACCCCTCCACTTT. It yields the protein CASSLTGGGNSPLHF.

The gene calls are TRBV5-6 and TRBJ1-1, with 8 bases aligning to TRBD1. This CDR3 has 16 residues. In germline, CDR1 is SGHDT, CDR2 YYEEEE. Germline trimming cut 4 bases from V and 0 bases from J; bases unmatched to any gene: 8. CDR3 region: CASSPGTGYMNTEAFF. The CDR3 region has the DNA TGTGCCAGCAGCCCCGGGACAGGCTACATGAACACTGAAGCTTTCTTT.

This clonotype showed up many times. The V and J genes are TRBV2 and TRBJ1-1; D possibly corresponds to TRBD1 (5 bases). This CDR3 spans 14 amino acids. CDR1 SNHLY and CDR2 FYNNEI come from the germline V gene. With 8 bases removed from V and 0 bases from J, the gap between germline ends came to 13 bases. The CDR3 sequence: CASLQEALNTEAFF. In nucleotides, the CDR3 is TGTGCCAGCCTACAGGAGGCCTTGAACACTGAAGCTTTCTTT.

The V and J genes are TRBV19 and TRBJ1-3; TRBD1 matches 7 bases. CDR1 LNHDA and CDR2 SQIVND come from the germline V gene (reference sequence). The ends lost 5 bases at V and 2 bases at J; junction bases unmatched: 9. The CDR3 runs to 16 residues. In nucleotides, the CDR3 is TGTGCCAGTAGTCTCCAAGGGACAGCCACTGGAAACACCATATATTTT. It yields the protein CASSLQGTATGNTIYF.

The chain is built from TRBV5-4 and TRBJ1-2; D is unclear. The length of the CDR3 is 15 residues. V lost 2 bases and J lost 5, with 16 bases in between. From germline, CDR1 is SGHNT and CDR2 YYREEE (reference sequence). CDR3 region: CASSLSVSLEYGYTF. DNA of the CDR3: TGTGCCAGCAGCTTATCGGTTTCGTTAGAATATGGCTACACCTTC.

This clonotype was observed a few times. The rearrangement uses TRBV7-2 and TRBJ2-7, with D possibly matching TRBD1 (6 bases). Germline values: CDR1 SGHTA, CDR2 FQGNSA. This CDR3 has 14 residues. V gave up 4 bases and J gave up 3 bases, with 13 bases separating them. The CDR3 is CASSSGGVNYEQYF. The CDR3 DNA follows: TGTGCCAGCAGCTCTGGGGGCGTTAACTACGAGCAGTACTTC.

This clonotype showed up many times. The rearrangement links TRBV28 to TRBJ2-5; possible D gene TRBD1, 5 bases. This CDR3 contains 15 residues. The V end was cut by 1 base, the J end by 2 bases, with 11 bases between. Germline V lookup: CDR1 MDHEN, CDR2 SYDVKM. The CDR3 region is CASSLSDRVQETQYF. The CDR3 coding sequence is TGTGCCAGCAGTTTATCCGACAGAGTTCAAGAGACCCAGTACTTC.

Note on this clonotype: A read error may explain this, as a much larger clone is one base away. The chain recombines TRBV15 with TRBJ2-5, with D perhaps TRBD1 or TRBD2 (5 bases each). CDR1 is LNHNV, CDR2 YYDKDF, per germline (reference sequence). The CDR3 loop spans 13 amino acids. Here the CDR3 DNA reads TGTACCACCAGCTCGGACACGGGGAAGACCCAGTACTTC. Translation: CTTSSDTGKTQYF. Variable domain in full (rest from reference TRBV15 and TRBJ2-5): DAMVIQNPRYQVTQFGKPVTLSCSQTLNHNVMYWYQQKSSQAPKLLFHYYDKDFNNEADTPDNFQSRRPNTSFCFLDIRSPGLGDTAMYLCTTSSDTGKTQYFGPGTRLLVL.

This clonotype was recorded at least ten times. V and J are TRBV28 and TRBJ1-2; D is perhaps TRBD1 (5 bases). V was clipped by 8 bases and J by 4 bases, with 17 bases between them. The CDR3 loop spans 14 amino acids. Germline V gene lookup returns CDR1 MDHEN and CDR2 SYDVKM. The CDR3 region is CASGFGTSGYGYTF. The CDR3 DNA reads TGTGCCAGCGGCTTCGGGACGTCGGGCTATGGCTACACCTTC.

The chain couples TRBV2 to TRBJ2-7; D gene ambiguous. The CDR3 has 15 residues. Germline values: CDR1 SNHLY, CDR2 FYNNEI. Trimming shortened V by 2 bases and J by 2 bases, and 13 bases separated the two germline ends. The CDR3 region is CASSENPSGTYEQYF. In nucleotides, the CDR3 is TGTGCCAGCAGTGAAAACCCGTCCGGAACCTACGAGCAGTACTTC.

As to this clonotype: A read error may explain this, as a much larger clone is one base away. This chain links TRBV19 with TRBJ2-2, with a tentative D call TRBD2 (5 bases). This CDR3 is 15 amino acids long. The germline CDR1 and CDR2 sequences are LNHDA and SQIVND (reference sequence). The CDR3 DNA sequence: TGTGCCAGTAGTATGGGTTCGTCGAACACCGGGGAGCCGTTTTTT. Amino acid sequence: CASSMGSSNTGEPFF.

There are many counts of this clonotype. This chain links TRBV2 with TRBJ2-7; 9 bases are shared with TRBD2. This CDR3 is 14 amino acids long. J gave up 4 bases and V 2 bases, and 3 bases lay outside the gene matches. Germline CDR1 reads SNHLY; CDR2 reads FYNNEI. CDR3 bases: TGTGCCAGCAGTGAATATAGCGGGAGATACGAGCAGTACTTC. This sequence encodes CASSEYSGRYEQYF. The full variable domain, in which reference TRBV2 and TRBJ2-7 provide the parts outside the CDR3, is EPEVTQTPSHQVTQMGQEVILRCVPISNHLYFYWYRQILGQKVEFLVSFYNNEISEKSEIFDDQFSVERPDGSNFTLKIRSTKLEDSAMYFCASSEYSGRYEQYFGPGTRLTVT.

This clonotype occurred many times. The gene calls are TRBV28 and TRBJ1-5, with 9 positions matching TRBD1. The CDR3 extends over 14 amino acids. The V and J ends lost 6 bases and 7 bases, in that order; junction bases with no gene match: 7. Germline CDR1 MDHEN, CDR2 SYDVKM. This CDR3 reads CASRKQGAAQPQHF. For the CDR3, the DNA is TGTGCCAGCAGAAAACAGGGGGCGGCGCAGCCCCAGCATTTT.

This clonotype has only one observation. The chain is built from TRBV11-2 and TRBJ2-2; TRBD1 matches 9 bases. The germline CDR1 and CDR2 sequences are SGHAT and FQNNGV. CDR3 length: 16 residues. The trim removed 4 bases at V and 2 bases at J, leaving 5 bases unmatched. In DNA, the CDR3 is TGTGCCAGCAGCTCGAGGACAGGGGCAAACACCGGGGAGCTGTTTTTT. Translating it yields CASSSRTGANTGELFF.

This clonotype was observed many times. The chain uses TRBV10-3 and TRBJ1-1, with D uncertain. Germline V lookup: CDR1 ENHRY, CDR2 SYGVKD. V was trimmed by 1 base and J by 1 base, leaving 4 bases between them. CDR3 length: 13 amino acids. The CDR3 reads CAISELWNTEAFF. The CDR3 DNA sequence: TGTGCCATCAGTGAGTTATGGAACACTGAAGCTTTCTTT.

This clonotype was counted at least ten times. The V call is TRBV28, the J call TRBJ2-7; D assignment may be TRBD1 or TRBD2 (5 bases each). Germline V CDR1 and CDR2: MDHEN, SYDVKM. V shed 4 bases and J shed 0 bases, with 10 bases lying between them. The CDR3 runs 14 residues. CDR3 DNA sequence: TGTGCCAGCAGTTCGGCAGGGAGCTCCTACGAGCAGTACTTC. Protein: CASSSAGSSYEQYF.

This clonotype appeared a few times. The chain is built from TRBV12-3 or TRBV12-4 and TRBJ1-5; no clear D gene. The V gene lost 6 bases and the J gene lost 4 bases, with 16 bases spanning the gap. This CDR3 comprises 15 residues. This CDR3 reads CASSPTAKGNQPQHF. The CDR3 region has the DNA TGTGCCAGCAGCCCGACGGCCAAAGGAAATCAGCCCCAGCATTTT.

The table lists this clonotype with many counts. This chain links TRBV19 with TRBJ2-2; possibly TRBD2 for D (5 bases). Trimming removed 9 bases from V and 6 bases from J, with 11 bases in between. CDR1 and CDR2 from the germline V gene are LNHDA and SQIVND (reference sequence). The CDR3 is made up of 12 amino acids. CDR3 residues: CASSRGSGELFF. The CDR3 DNA reads as TGTGCCAGCAGCCGAGGGTCCGGGGAGCTGTTTTTT.

This clonotype was seen repeatedly, ten times or more. V and J are TRBV6-5 and TRBJ1-5; a weak D match, TRBD1 (5 bases). Trimming stripped 1 base from V and 2 bases from J, with 12 bases between. Germline CDR1 and CDR2: MNHEY and SVGAGI. The CDR3 is 16 residues long. The DNA for the CDR3 is TGTGCCAGCAGTTACTACGGCAGGGATGGCAATCAGCCCCAGCATTTT. Its protein is CASSYYGRDGNQPQHF.

This rearrangement joins TRBV28 to TRBJ2-3, with D tentatively TRBD1 or TRBD2 (6 bases each). Deletions cut 5 bases from V and 5 bases from J, with 17 bases between. Germline V gene sequence: CDR1 MDHEN, CDR2 SYDVKM. The CDR3 extends over 15 amino acids. As DNA, the CDR3 is TGTGCCAGCAGTCCAGGGGATGGGGGGATAGATACGCAGTATTTT. Protein sequence: CASSPGDGGIDTQYF. The variable domain in full, completed from reference TRBV28 and TRBJ2-3, reads DVKVTQSSRYLVKRTGEKVFLECVQDMDHENMFWYRQDPGLGLRLIYFSYDVKMKEKGDIPEGYSVSREKKERFSLILESASTNQTSMYLCASSPGDGGIDTQYFGPGTRLTVL.

This clonotype was detected a few times. This chain connects TRBV30 to TRBJ1-1; TRBD1 is a possible D gene (5 bases). Germline V CDR1 and CDR2: GTSNPN, SVGIG (reference sequence). The CDR3 is 12 amino acids. Trimming stripped 5 bases from V and 4 bases from J, with 11 bases between. CDR3 in amino acids: CAWGGGITEAFF. The CDR3 nucleotides are TGTGCCTGGGGGGGGGGGATCACTGAAGCTTTCTTT.

The chain combines TRBV3-1 with TRBJ2-7, with D perhaps matching TRBD1 (5 bases). Germline V gene data show CDR1 as LGHDT and CDR2 as YNNKEL (reference sequence). V was clipped by 3 bases and J by 2 bases, with 8 bases between them. This CDR3 comprises 13 residues. The CDR3 bases are TGTGCCAGCAGCCAGACAGTTACCTACGAGCAGTACTTC. The encoded protein is CASSQTVTYEQYF.

The chain couples TRBV7-8 to TRBJ2-4, with 7 bases matching TRBD1. The CDR3 totals 16 residues. Trimming at V came to 5 bases and at J to 3 bases, leaving 10 bases not matched to a gene. The germline V gene encodes CDR1 SGHVS and CDR2 FQNEAQ. CDR3 nucleotide sequence: TGTGCCAGCAGCGAAGACAGGGTCTTCGACAAAAACATTCAGTACTTC. Its protein product is CASSEDRVFDKNIQYF.

This clonotype showed up many times. J is TRBJ1-4 and V is TRBV7-9; 7 bases match TRBD1. This CDR3 has 15 residues. Germline V lookup: CDR1 SEHNR, CDR2 FQNEAQ (reference sequence). The trim removed 2 bases at V and 5 bases at J, leaving 5 bases unmatched. The CDR3 sequence: CASSLLGQRNEKLFF. The CDR3, as DNA: TGTGCCAGCAGCTTATTGGGACAGAGGAATGAAAAACTGTTTTTT. Together with reference TRBV7-9 and TRBJ1-4, the CDR3 gives the full variable domain: DTGVSQNPRHKITKRGQNVTFRCDPISEHNRLYWYRQTLGQGPEFLTYFQNEAQLEKSRLLSDRFSAERPKGSFSTLEIQRTEQGDSAMYLCASSLLGQRNEKLFFGSGTQLSVL.